The 30 T cell receptor beta chains below all came from one sample that was sequenced in a study of tumor and adjacent non-tumor tissue in lung cancer. This sample's RNA came from whole unsorted tissue. A modified ARM-PCR protocol with three rounds of nested PCR amplified TCRbeta. TCRdb used MiXCR to reprocess the multiplex PCR reads, holding one entry per CDR3 protein. The data show 65,000 to 70,000 distinct CDR3 sequences, 60% seen once. Sample: lung tumor tissue. The receptor set was obtained from a man aged 50-59 years with non-small cell lung cancer.

This clonotype was seen at least ten times. The gene calls are TRBV5-6 and TRBJ2-1; D is ambiguous. The CDR3 covers 17 residues. CDR1 is SGHDT and CDR2 is YYEEEE in the germline V gene. Trimming left V 4 bases short and J 0 bases short, with 17 bases between. The CDR3 DNA reads as TGTGCCAGCAGCCCCGCCGAGCGAGCTCGCTCCTACAATGAGCAGTTCTTC. This sequence encodes CASSPAERARSYNEQFF.

To note about this clonotype: One end of the junction fails to match germline, which may point to a read error. The chain has TRBV5-1 and TRBJ2-7; D unresolved. This CDR3 region has 15 residues. CDR1 and CDR2 from the germline V gene are SGHRS and YFSETQ. This CDR3 is CVSSRLGTNSYEQYF. DNA for the CDR3: TGCGTCAGCAGCAGGCTGGGAACTAACTCCTACGAGCAGTACTTC. The full variable domain, rest sourced from reference TRBV5-1 and TRBJ2-7, is KAGVTQTPRYLIKTRGQQVTLSCSPISGHRSVSWYQQTPGQGLQFLFEYFSETQRNKGNFPGRFSGRQFSNSRSEMNVSTLELGDSALYLCVSSRLGTNSYEQYFGPGTRLTVT.

On this clonotype itself: A much larger clone differs by one base, so this may be a read error. The chain employs TRBV18 and TRBJ2-1; 9 nucleotides line up with TRBD1. Germline-derived CDR1 and CDR2 are KGHSH and LQKENI. The CDR3 runs 14 residues. J lost 7 bases, V lost 3 bases, and 4 bases had no gene match. The CDR3 region is CASSPGQGVNEQFF. The DNA of the CDR3 is TGTGCCAGCTCACCGGGACAGGGAGTAAATGAGCAGTTCTTC.

With regard to this clonotype: One end of the junction is discordant with germline, which a read error may explain. The chain links TRBV7-9 to TRBJ2-7; 7 nucleotides line up with TRBD2. CDR1 and CDR2 (germline): SEHNR, FQNEAQ (reference sequence). The CDR3 has 14 residues. As DNA, the CDR3 is TGTACCAGCAGCACTAGCGTGAGGAGGTACGAGCAGTACTTC. Amino acids: CTSSTSVRRYEQYF.

About this clonotype: This sequence may be a read error, since a much larger clone differs from it by one base. Without the conserved terminal phenylalanine or tryptophan, this CDR3 likely stems from a read error. The CDR3 sequence: CASSPDRGSYNEQFL. As DNA, the CDR3 is TGTGCCAGCAGTCCCGACAGGGGCTCCTACAATGAGCAGTTCTTA. The chain is built from TRBV6-1 and TRBJ2-1, with 8 bases aligning to TRBD1. The CDR3 length is 15 residues. The germline CDR1 and CDR2 sequences are MNHNS and SASEGT. Unmatched junction bases numbered 3, after V lost 5 bases and J lost 0 bases.

This clonotype was counted only a few times. At one end the junction does not follow the germline gene, possibly because of a read error. The rearrangement uses TRBV20-1 and TRBJ2-3, with TRBD2 matching over 8 bases. The CDR3 length is 12 residues. Germline V CDR1 and CDR2: DFQATT, SNEGSKA (reference sequence). As DNA, the CDR3 is TGCAGTGCCCGAACTAGCGGAGATCCGCAGTATTTT. Translation: CSARTSGDPQYF.

In the case of this clonotype: Because the CDR3 is missing its conserved closing phenylalanine or tryptophan, this is likely a read error. The V call is TRBV12-3 or TRBV12-4, the J call TRBJ2-7; D perhaps matches TRBD2 (6 bases). The CDR3 extends over 16 amino acids. Here the CDR3 reads CAISLGGASSSYEQYY. The DNA for the CDR3 is TGTGCCATCAGTTTGGGCGGGGCGTCATCCTCCTACGAGCAGTACTAC.

Of note for this clonotype: A much larger clone lies one base from this, so it may be a read error. The genes are TRBV6-2 or TRBV6-3 and TRBJ2-1, with 8 bases fitting TRBD2. In germline, CDR1 is MNHEY, CDR2 SVGEGT. V was clipped by 10 bases and J by 7 bases; unmatched bases: 15. This CDR3 region has 15 residues. The CDR3 here is CANSPGTRESNEQFF. CDR3 coding DNA: TGTGCCAACAGCCCCGGGACTAGGGAGTCGAATGAGCAGTTCTTC.

To note about this clonotype: Since a much larger clone is just one base distant, this may be a read error. This chain links TRBV7-8 with TRBJ2-5; TRBD1 is a possible D gene (5 bases). Germline V gene data show CDR1 as SGHVS and CDR2 as FQNEAQ. The CDR3 contains 17 residues. The CDR3 bases are TGTGACAGCAGCTTAGATACAGGAGCCCTTAGACAAGAGACCCAGTACTTC. Protein product: CDSSLDTGALRQETQYF. Full variable domain (missing parts from reference TRBV7-8 and TRBJ2-5): GAGVSQSPRYKVAKRGQDVALRCDPISGHVSLFWYQQALGQGPEFLTYFQNEAQLDKSGLPSDRFFAERPEGSVSTLKIQRTQQEDSAVYLCDSSLDTGALRQETQYFGPGTRLLVL.

CDR3 sequence: CASSFGHGYGYTF. The CDR3 DNA sequence: TGTGCCAGCAGCTTTGGACATGGGTACGGCTACACCTTC. The genes are TRBV7-9 and TRBJ1-2; a weak D match, TRBD1 (5 bases). Trimming took off 3 bases at V and 8 bases at J, with 13 bases between the two ends. Germline V CDR1 and CDR2: SEHNR, FQNEAQ (reference sequence). The CDR3 is 13 residues long.

This clonotype was seen a few times. V usage is TRBV5-1 and J usage is TRBJ1-6; the match to TRBD1 covers 7 bases. There are 15 residues in the CDR3. Trimming took 4 bases from V and 5 from J; bases not matched to a gene: 6. Germline CDR1 SGHRS, CDR2 YFSETQ. The CDR3 protein is CASSMGQRNNSPLHF. In DNA, the CDR3 is TGCGCCAGCAGCATGGGACAGCGAAATAATTCACCCCTCCACTTT.

Notes on this clonotype: It may be a read error: a sequence one base away is much more abundant. J is TRBJ1-1 and V is TRBV6-6; D not certain. This CDR3 has 15 amino acids. V lost 2 bases, J lost 1 base, and 11 bases lay in between. Germline lookup yields CDR1 MNHNY and CDR2 SVGAGI (reference sequence). This CDR3 is CASSYKAQSNTEAFF. The CDR3 DNA is TGTGCCAGCAGTTACAAAGCACAGTCGAACACTGAAGCTTTCTTT.

This chain links TRBV4-2 with TRBJ2-2; 11 bases align to TRBD2. The CDR3 consists of 16 residues. Losses at the gene ends were 2 bases for V and 17 bases for J; bases not matched to a gene: 16. The V gene's germline CDR1 is LGHNA and CDR2 YNFKEQ. As DNA, the CDR3 is TGTGCCAGCAGCCAATCGACTAGCGGGGTGGTCGGGAAGCCTTTTTTT. Amino acid sequence: CASSQSTSGVVGKPFF.

A note on this clonotype: With a much larger clone just one base away, this may be a read error. CDR3 region: CAISGGQYGQYF. CDR3 nucleotides: TGTGCCATCAGTGGGGGACAGTACGGGCAGTACTTC. The chain employs TRBV10-3 and TRBJ2-7, with 7 bases identical to TRBD1. Per the germline V gene, CDR1 is ENHRY and CDR2 is SYGVKD. This CDR3 spans 12 amino acids.

On this clonotype: The junction does not match germline at one end; this may be a read error. The genes are TRBV5-1 and TRBJ2-7, with TRBD2 as a possible D gene (7 bases). Germline values: CDR1 SGHRS, CDR2 YFSETQ. CDR3 size: 13 residues. The CDR3 DNA follows: TGCGCCAGCTGGGAGGGGGAGTCCTACAAGCAGTACTTT. Residues: CASWEGESYKQYF.

Remarks on this clonotype: With a much larger clone just one base away, this may be a read error. The V and J genes are TRBV29-1 and TRBJ2-7; D is ambiguous. This CDR3 contains 13 residues. Germline CDR1 is SQVTM and CDR2 is ANQGSEA. CDR3 nucleotide sequence: TGCAGCGCCGTAAAACAGAACCCTTACGAGCAGTGCTTC. Translated, it gives CSAVKQNPYEQCF.

Of note for this clonotype: An end of the junction differs from the germline gene, which may be a read error. CDR3 DNA sequence: TGTGGCAGCAGCTTCTCGAGTAATTTAGGCACTGAAGCTTTCTTT. Protein: CGSSFSSNLGTEAFF. This sequence joins TRBV11-2 and TRBJ1-1, with unresolved D. The CDR3 consists of 15 residues. Germline loops: CDR1 SGHAT, CDR2 FQNNGV. The whole variable domain, filled in from reference TRBV11-2 and TRBJ1-1, reads EAGVAQSPRYKIIEKRQSVAFWCNPISGHATLYWYQQILGQGPKLLIQFQNNGVVDDSQLPKDRFSAERLKGVDSTLKIQPAKLEDSAVYLCGSSFSSNLGTEAFFGQGTRLTVV.

This clonotype has more than one count but fewer than ten. Sequence at one end of the junction differs from germline and may be a read error. The chain joins TRBV6-2 or TRBV6-3 to TRBJ2-4, with TRBD2 matching over 9 bases. Germline loops: CDR1 MNHEY, CDR2 SVGEGT. The CDR3 is 17 residues long. The CDR3 protein is CASISGASGISKNIQYF. The CDR3 DNA follows: TGTGCTAGCATTTCGGGGGCTAGCGGGATATCCAAAAACATTCAGTACTTC.

V usage is TRBV27 and J usage is TRBJ1-2; 7 bases fit TRBD1. In germline, CDR1 is MNHEY, CDR2 SMNVEV (reference sequence). This CDR3 spans 12 amino acids. Unmatched junction bases numbered 4, after V lost 6 bases and J lost 6 bases. DNA for the CDR3: TGTGCCAGCAGGGGGGACAGCGATGGCTACACCTTC. It is translated as CASRGDSDGYTF.

On this clonotype itself: Since a much larger clone is just one base distant, this may be a read error. The rearrangement joins TRBV29-1 to TRBJ2-1; TRBD2 matches at 12 bases. The CDR3 has 14 amino acids. Germline CDR1 reads SQVTM; CDR2 reads ANQGSEA. The CDR3 nucleotides read TGCAGCGTTGAACCAACGCTAGCGGGGGGGGGGAGGGTCTTC. This codes for CSVEPTLAGGGRVF.

The table lists this clonotype with a few counts. At one of its ends the junction is not consistent with the germline gene, which may arise from a read error. This chain uses TRBV12-3 or TRBV12-4 with TRBJ2-5; TRBD1 agrees at 8 bases. The CDR3 has 14 amino acids. The CDR3 protein is CASSPGQGLETQCF. The CDR3 nucleotides are TGTGCCAGCAGCCCTGGACAGGGTTTAGAGACCCAGTGCTTC.

This clonotype was seen at least ten times. The chain is built from TRBV20-1 and TRBJ2-2; D tentatively reads TRBD1 or TRBD2 (6 bases each). The CDR3 extends over 14 amino acids. CDR1 and CDR2 from the germline V gene are DFQATT and SNEGSKA (reference sequence). V shed 6 bases and J shed 4 bases, with 15 bases lying between them. The CDR3 sequence: CSAPRGAFTGELFF. Here the CDR3 DNA reads TGCAGTGCCCCAAGGGGGGCCTTCACCGGGGAGCTGTTTTTT.

This clonotype was seen more than once but under ten times. The chain uses TRBV7-9 and TRBJ2-1, with TRBD2 matching 10 bases. V lost 5 bases to trimming and J lost 6 bases; unmatched junction nucleotides: 10. This CDR3 is built from 16 residues. Germline loops: CDR1 SEHNR, CDR2 FQNEAQ (reference sequence). The CDR3 DNA follows: TGTGCCAGCAGCCCTACTAGCGGGATCGGTCTCAATGAGCAGTTCTTC. It translates to CASSPTSGIGLNEQFF. Drawing the rest from reference TRBV7-9 and TRBJ2-1, the complete variable domain is DTGVSQNPRHKITKRGQNVTFRCDPISEHNRLYWYRQTLGQGPEFLTYFQNEAQLEKSRLLSDRFSAERPKGSFSTLEIQRTEQGDSAMYLCASSPTSGIGLNEQFFGPGTRLTVL.

With regard to this clonotype: As the CDR3 is not closed by the conserved phenylalanine or tryptophan, this likely results from a read error. This chain joins TRBV11-2 and TRBJ2-1, with D maybe TRBD2 (5 bases). Germline V gives CDR1 SGHAT, CDR2 FQNNGV. The CDR3 length is 13 residues. V lost 5 bases, J lost 10 bases, and 15 bases lay in between. The CDR3 coding sequence is TGTGCCAGCAGCCCTGAATGGGAGAGGGAGCAGTTCTTG. Its translation: CASSPEWEREQFL.

The chain is built from TRBV7-9 and TRBJ2-3; 7 bases agree with TRBD1. The J call may be in error: the DNA end matches TRBJ1-5 better. Germline lookup yields CDR1 SEHNR and CDR2 FQNEAQ (reference sequence). CDR3 size: 18 residues. The CDR3 protein is CASATGASGPGGTDTQHF. In DNA, the CDR3 is TGTGCCAGCGCTACAGGGGCTAGCGGACCGGGAGGCACAGATACGCAGCATTTT.

This clonotype appeared a single time. One end of the junction does not line up with germline, which may come from a read error. The chain recombines TRBV19 with TRBJ2-5; TRBD2 matches 11 bases. The CDR3 covers 14 residues. CDR1 LNHDA and CDR2 SQIVND come from the germline V gene (reference sequence). Here the CDR3 DNA reads TGTGCCAGCAGTACCGGGACTAGCGGCGGAACCCAGTACTTC. Encoded protein: CASSTGTSGGTQYF.

Note on this clonotype: A single base separates this from a much larger clone, so it may be a read error. The chain recombines TRBV6-6 with TRBJ1-2, with no clear D. The CDR3 loop spans 12 amino acids. Looked up from germline, CDR1 is MNHNY and CDR2 is SVGAGI (reference sequence). The CDR3 loop reads CAEGGVDYGYTF. The CDR3 coding sequence is TGTGCGGAGGGTGGCGTAGACTATGGCTACACCTTC.

This clonotype was recorded only once. Possible read error: a much larger clone is one base away. This chain connects TRBV10-3 to TRBJ2-1; TRBD2 aligns across 11 bases. The CDR3 totals 15 residues. Germline values: CDR1 ENHRY, CDR2 SYGVKD. The DNA of the CDR3 is TGTACCAGCGGACAGCAACTAGCGGGAGTGAATGAGCAGTTCTTC. The encoded protein is CTSGQQLAGVNEQFF.

Comment on this clonotype: A read error may produce the germline difference seen at one junction end. This chain links TRBV11-2 with TRBJ2-1, with D possibly being TRBD1 (6 bases). Germline V gives CDR1 SGHAT, CDR2 FQNNGV. CDR3 length equals 15 residues. The CDR3 loop is CASSPSGRGGYEQFF. The CDR3 nucleotides are TGTGCCAGCAGCCCCTCTGGCAGGGGCGGTTATGAACAGTTCTTC.

V and J are TRBV25-1 and TRBJ1-3, with a tentative D call TRBD1 (5 bases). V lost 7 bases and J 2 bases, leaving 9 bases between the germline ends. This CDR3 is built from 13 residues. Germline V CDR1 and CDR2: MGHDK, SYGVNS. CDR3 sequence reads: CASTKGTGNTIYF. CDR3 coding DNA: TGTGCCAGCACGAAGGGGACTGGAAACACCATATATTTT.